In this sample, the clone carrying this T cell receptor (beta chain) turned up many times. Its antigen is undetermined. Time point described: newly diagnosed GD, antithyroid drugs for less than 3 months. Making the TCR library involved RNA that had been extracted from PBMCs. By American Thyroid Association guidelines, Graves' disease was diagnosed in the cohort. A volume of 7 to 9.5 milliliters of peripheral blood was collected in EDTA tubes. This CDR3 spans 12 amino acids. Trimming removed 4 bases at V and 6 bases at J, with 11 bases between. CDR1 is DFQATT and CDR2 is SNEGSKA in the germline V gene (reference sequence). Combining iRepertoire HTBI primers with Arm-PCR of CDR3 regions, the authors built TCR beta libraries. From the multiplex PCR reads, TCRdb called clonotypes with MiXCR, one entry per CDR3 protein. The sample has 400,000 to 650,000 distinct CDR3 sequences; about 16% are singletons. These data belong to a study of regulatory T cells in long-lasting Graves disease. General study results and limits: Less diverse TCR repertoires were seen in persistent Graves' patients than in newly diagnosed ones.

These sequences were also reported in another study, on T cells in Graves' hyperthyroidism and ophthalmopathy. From that paper: Blood also held most thyroid clonotypes expanded beyond 0.001.

The sequence came from a woman aged 40-60 years with Graves disease. V usage is TRBV20-1 and J usage is TRBJ2-3; D may be TRBD2 (5 bases). Sequencing used peripheral blood mononuclear cells (PBMCs), obtained at new diagnosis, from a patient treated with antithyroid drugs. The CDR3 DNA is TGCAGTGCTATTGTCGGCGGGGATACGCAGTATTTT. This sequence encodes CSAIVGGDTQYF.